One sample yielded the 5 T cell receptor beta chains listed below, sequenced in a study of T cells in Graves' hyperthyroidism and ophthalmopathy. RNA transcripts were the template for amplifying TCR beta CDR3 regions. When the TCR CDR3 underwent first-round RT-PCR, the HTBI primer set was used. TCRdb processed the multiplex PCR reads anew with MiXCR; each CDR3 protein has one entry. The sample yields 600,000 to 900,000 distinct CDR3 sequences, less than 20% seen once. The sample taken for sequencing was blood. All receptors come from a man younger than 35 with Graves' hyperthyroidism.

This clonotype was seen a few times. The V and J genes are TRBV18 and TRBJ1-1; TRBD1 might be the D (5 bases). CDR3 length: 15 residues. Germline-derived CDR1 and CDR2 are KGHSH and LQKENI. V dropped 3 bases and J dropped 3 bases, with 14 bases sitting between them. The CDR3 region is CASSPLEGFDTEAFF. CDR3 nucleotides: TGTGCCAGCTCACCGCTCGAGGGGTTCGACACTGAAGCTTTCTTT.

This clonotype has a count of ten or more. This sequence joins TRBV11-2 and TRBJ2-3, with D possibly being TRBD1 or TRBD2 (5 bases each). Trimming removed 1 base from V and 4 bases from J, with 12 bases in between. Germline V lookup: CDR1 SGHAT, CDR2 FQNNGV. The CDR3 loop spans 15 amino acids. The CDR3 is CASSLGLLGADTQYF. DNA for the CDR3: TGTGCCAGCAGCTTAGGCCTATTGGGGGCAGATACGCAGTATTTT.

A few counts support this clonotype. The rearrangement links TRBV25-1 to TRBJ1-3; 10 bases line up with TRBD1. Unmatched junction bases numbered 20, after V lost 3 bases and J lost 9 bases. This CDR3 has 19 residues. Germline V gene lookup returns CDR1 MGHDK and CDR2 SYGVNS. The CDR3 region is CASSDGWGTGVYLGGTIYF. In nucleotides, the CDR3 is TGTGCCAGCAGTGATGGATGGGGGACAGGGGTTTATCTTGGGGGCACCATATATTTT.

This clonotype was found a few times. V and J are TRBV9 and TRBJ2-1, with 10 bases lining up with TRBD2. Germline lookup yields CDR1 SGDLS and CDR2 YYNGEE. CDR3 length: 16 amino acids. Germline trimming cut 0 bases from V and 7 bases from J; bases unmatched to any gene: 7. CDR3 loop: CASSVDPSGRLNEQFF. CDR3 DNA: TGTGCCAGCAGCGTAGATCCTAGCGGGAGACTGAATGAGCAGTTCTTC.

This clonotype was detected ten times or more. The V call is TRBV28, the J call TRBJ1-1, with TRBD1 matching over 9 bases. This CDR3 region has 16 residues. CDR1 is MDHEN, CDR2 SYDVKM, per germline. Trimming removed 5 bases from V and 1 base from J; junction bases left unmatched: 8. The CDR3 loop is CASSTRDRVRNTEAFF. DNA of the CDR3: TGTGCCAGCAGTACCCGGGACAGGGTCCGGAACACTGAAGCTTTCTTT.